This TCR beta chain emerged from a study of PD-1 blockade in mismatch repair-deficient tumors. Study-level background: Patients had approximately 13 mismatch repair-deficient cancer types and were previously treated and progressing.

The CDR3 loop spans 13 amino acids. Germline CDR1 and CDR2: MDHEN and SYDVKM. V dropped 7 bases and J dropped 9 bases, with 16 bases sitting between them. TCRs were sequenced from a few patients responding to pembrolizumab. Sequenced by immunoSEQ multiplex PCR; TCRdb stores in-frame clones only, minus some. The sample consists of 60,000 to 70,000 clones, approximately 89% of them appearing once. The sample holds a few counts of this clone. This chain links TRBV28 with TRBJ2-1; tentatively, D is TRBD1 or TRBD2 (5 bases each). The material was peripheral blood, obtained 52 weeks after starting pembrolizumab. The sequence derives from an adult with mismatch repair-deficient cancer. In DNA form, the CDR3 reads TGTGCCAGCACCCGACCCGGGGCGGTTGAGCAGTTCTTC. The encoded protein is CASTRPGAVEQFF. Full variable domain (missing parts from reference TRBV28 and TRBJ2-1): DVKVTQSSRYLVKRTGEKVFLECVQDMDHENMFWYRQDPGLGLRLIYFSYDVKMKEKGDIPEGYSVSREKKERFSLILESASTNQTSMYLCASTRPGAVEQFFGPGTRLTVL.